This T cell receptor beta chain was observed in a study of STAT5B mutations in CD4+ large granular lymphocyte leukemia. Trimming cost V 4 bases and J 7 bases; bases outside gene matches: 10. Germline V lookup: CDR1 LNHDA, CDR2 SQIVND (reference sequence). The CDR3 contains 16 residues. Profiled with immunoSEQ multiplex PCR; TCRdb holds only in-frame clones, not every one. The profile shows some 38,000 clones, about 80% of them singletons. This clone was counted a single time. The chain joins TRBV19 to TRBJ2-2; 9 nucleotides align to TRBD2. What was sequenced was CD4+ T cells from blood buffy coats. This receptor was taken from a human donor in good health. As DNA, the CDR3 is TGTGCCAGTAGTACGGGTCGCGGGAGGGCGATCGGGGAGCTGTTTTTT. This gives the protein CASSTGRGRAIGELFF.